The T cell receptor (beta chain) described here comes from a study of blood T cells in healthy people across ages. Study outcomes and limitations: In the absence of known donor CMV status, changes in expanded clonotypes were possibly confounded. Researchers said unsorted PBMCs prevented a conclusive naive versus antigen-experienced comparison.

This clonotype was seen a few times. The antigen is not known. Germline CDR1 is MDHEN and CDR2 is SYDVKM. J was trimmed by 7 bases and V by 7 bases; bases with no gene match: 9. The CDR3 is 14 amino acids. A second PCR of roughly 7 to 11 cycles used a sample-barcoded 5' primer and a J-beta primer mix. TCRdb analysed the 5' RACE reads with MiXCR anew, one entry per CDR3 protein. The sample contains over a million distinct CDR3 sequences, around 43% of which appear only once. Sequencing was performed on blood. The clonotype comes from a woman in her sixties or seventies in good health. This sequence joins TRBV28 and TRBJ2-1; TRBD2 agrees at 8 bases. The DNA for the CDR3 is TGTGCCAGCAAAGCGGGAGAAATAAATAATGAGCAGTTCTTC. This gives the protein CASKAGEINNEQFF.